This T cell receptor (beta chain) was sequenced for a study of blood T cell repertoires in COVID-19. Turning to the study itself: Sample material is recorded as cDNA or gDNA derived from T cells, B-cell-depleted T cells, or PBMCs.

Only a few counts were recorded for this clone. V was cut by 0 bases and J by 7 bases, with 13 bases left in between. There are 15 residues in the CDR3. CDR1 and CDR2 (germline): SEHNR, FQNEAQ (reference sequence). In the source study's methods: Amplification with reference gene primers provided the estimates of nucleated cell counts. Only in-frame clones appear in the TCRdb table, and some are missing; sequencing was by immunoSEQ multiplex PCR. That table gives V, J and clone size, and the DNA gave D and trimming. This table holds approximately 250,000 clones, about 91% found once. The material sequenced was PBMCs or T cells enriched from blood (not recorded which). V and J are TRBV7-9 and TRBJ1-5, with D maybe TRBD1 (6 bases). The clonotype was recovered from a middle-aged woman with acute COVID-19. The CDR3, as DNA: TGTGCCAGCAGCTTAGCCAGGGGCAAACCCCAGCCCCAGCATTTT. Protein: CASSLARGKPQPQHF.